What follows are 7 T cell receptor beta chains derived from one specimen sequenced in a study of shared clonotypes between healthy human individuals. Naive CD8 cells, CD45RO-negative and positively selected for CCR7, excluded terminally differentiated effector memory CD45RA+ cells. Method: immunoSEQ multiplex PCR; TCRdb's copy keeps in-frame clones and lacks some. The table records approximately 1.9 million clones, 93% of them present only once. Sequencing was done on a sample of naive CD8+ T cells from PBMCs. Source of these receptors: a man younger than 30 in good health. Some clones in this sample may be carry-over from other donors' samples.

The chain recombines TRBV9 with TRBJ2-4; D not resolved. The CDR3 is 16 residues long. Deletions cut 4 bases from V and 2 bases from J, with 16 bases between. Germline CDR1 and CDR2: SGDLS and YYNGEE. The CDR3 DNA sequence: TGTGCCAGCAGCCCTAACCACCGGGCCCCCAAAAACATTCAGTACTTC. This translates into CASSPNHRAPKNIQYF.

The rearrangement joins TRBV7-9 to TRBJ1-3; possible D gene TRBD1, 5 bases. Between the trimmed V and J ends, which lost 2 bases and 0 bases, there was a span of 8 bases. The CDR3 consists of 15 residues. Germline V lookup: CDR1 SEHNR, CDR2 FQNEAQ (reference sequence). The CDR3: CASSLWDRSGNTIYF. CDR3 nucleotide sequence: TGTGCCAGCAGCTTATGGGACCGCTCTGGAAACACCATATATTTT.

The chain joins TRBV19 to TRBJ1-5; possibly TRBD1 for D (5 bases). CDR1 LNHDA and CDR2 SQIVND come from the germline V gene (reference sequence). Trimming shortened V by 5 bases and J by 5 bases, and 22 bases separated the two germline ends. This CDR3 has 17 amino acids. CDR3 nucleotide sequence: TGTGCCAGTAGTCGAGGACCCTTGAGGGGAGGAGATCAGCCCCAGCATTTT. It encodes CASSRGPLRGGDQPQHF.

Turning to this clone: The sample carries other DNA sequences with the same CDR3. This sequence joins TRBV7-9 and TRBJ2-7; D is undetermined. Trimming cost V 1 base and J 2 bases, with 9 bases left between them. The CDR3 length is 14 residues. The germline gives CDR1 SEHNR, CDR2 FQNEAQ (reference sequence). The CDR3 nucleotides are TGTGCCAGCAGCTTAGGAGGCTTTCCCTACGAGCAGTACTTC. Its translation is CASSLGGFPYEQYF.

V usage is TRBV5-4 and J usage is TRBJ2-5; TRBD1 is a possible D gene (5 bases). V was trimmed by 6 bases and J by 1 base, leaving 10 bases between them. The CDR3 is 13 amino acids. Per germline, CDR1 SGHNT and CDR2 YYREEE (reference sequence). The CDR3 sequence: CASTDSFQETQYF. The DNA for the CDR3 is TGTGCCAGCACCGACAGCTTCCAAGAGACCCAGTACTTC.

This clone has a single count. The V gene is TRBV9, the J gene TRBJ2-7; D unresolved. Germline V gene data show CDR1 as SGDLS and CDR2 as YYNGEE. Trimming removed 0 bases from V and 0 bases from J, with 7 bases in between. The CDR3 is 14 amino acids. CDR3 in DNA: TGTGCCAGCAGCGTAGGACATCCCTCCTACGAGCAGTACTTC. Translation: CASSVGHPSYEQYF.

The chain is built from TRBV5-1 and TRBJ2-7; no firm D call. The length of the CDR3 is 17 residues. Germline V gene lookup returns CDR1 SGHRS and CDR2 YFSETQ. The V gene lost 0 bases and the J gene lost 4 bases, with 20 bases spanning the gap. Here the CDR3 DNA reads TGCGCCAGCAGCTTGGGGAAAGGGCCCGGGCCCGCTTACGAGCAGTACTTC. It encodes CASSLGKGPGPAYEQYF.